This TCR beta chain was captured in a study of breast tumors, draining lymph nodes, adjacent tissues. About this clonotype: Its antigen is not identified.

Trimming cost V 2 bases and J 9 bases, with 17 bases left between them. The CDR3 consists of 15 residues. The germline V gene encodes CDR1 DFQATT and CDR2 SNEGSKA (reference sequence). Study results and limitations: The lymph node origin of tumor T cells was framed as consistent with a hypothesis, not demonstrated.

In TCRdb, the multiplex PCR reads were re-called with MiXCR into one record per CDR3 protein. This sample has 200,000 to 300,000 distinct CDR3 sequences, with around 30% found just once. Samples came from axillary lymph nodes draining the breast cancer. The sequenced sample consisted of axillary lymph node tissue. The sequence was obtained from a female donor with breast cancer. Some clones in this sample may be carry-over from other donors' samples. V gene TRBV20-1 combines with J gene TRBJ1-6; TRBD1 might be the D (6 bases). The CDR3 sequence: CSARWTTGTASPLHF. CDR3 DNA sequence: TGCAGTGCTAGATGGACTACAGGGACGGCTTCACCCCTCCACTTT.